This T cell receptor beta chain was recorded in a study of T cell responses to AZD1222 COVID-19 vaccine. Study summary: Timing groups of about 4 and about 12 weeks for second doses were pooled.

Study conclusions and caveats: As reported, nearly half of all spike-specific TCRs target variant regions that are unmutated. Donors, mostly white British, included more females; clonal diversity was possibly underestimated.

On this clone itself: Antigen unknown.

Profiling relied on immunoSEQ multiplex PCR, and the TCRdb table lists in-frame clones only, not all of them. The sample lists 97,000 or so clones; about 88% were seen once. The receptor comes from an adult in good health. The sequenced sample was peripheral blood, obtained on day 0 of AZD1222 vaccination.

CDR3 nucleotides: TGTGCCAGCAGTCGAGACAGGGGGGACGAGCAGTACTTC. It yields the protein CASSRDRGDEQYF. This chain joins TRBV6-4 and TRBJ2-7; 9 bases line up with TRBD1. CDR3 size: 13 residues. Germline CDR1 reads MRHNA; CDR2 reads SNTAGT. J was trimmed by 5 bases and V by 5 bases; bases with no gene match: 4.